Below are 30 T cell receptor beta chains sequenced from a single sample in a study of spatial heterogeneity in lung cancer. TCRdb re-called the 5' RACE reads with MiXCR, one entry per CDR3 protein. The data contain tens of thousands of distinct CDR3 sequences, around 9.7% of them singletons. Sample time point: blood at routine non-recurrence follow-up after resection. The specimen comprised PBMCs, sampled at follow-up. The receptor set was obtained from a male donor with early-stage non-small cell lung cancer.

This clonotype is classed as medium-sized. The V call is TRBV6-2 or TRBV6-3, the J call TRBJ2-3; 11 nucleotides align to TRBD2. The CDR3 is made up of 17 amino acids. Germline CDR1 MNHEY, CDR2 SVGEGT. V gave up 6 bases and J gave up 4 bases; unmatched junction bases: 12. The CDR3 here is CASSSSLAGGPADTQYF. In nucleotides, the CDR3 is TGTGCCAGCAGCTCCAGCCTAGCGGGGGGCCCCGCAGATACGCAGTATTTT.

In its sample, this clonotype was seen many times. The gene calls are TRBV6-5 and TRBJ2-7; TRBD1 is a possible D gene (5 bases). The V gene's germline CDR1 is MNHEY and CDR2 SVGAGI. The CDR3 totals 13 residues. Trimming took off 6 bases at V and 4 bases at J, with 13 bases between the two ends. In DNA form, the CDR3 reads TGTGCCAGCAGCGAGACAGTAGGTTACGAGCAGTACTTC. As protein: CASSETVGYEQYF.

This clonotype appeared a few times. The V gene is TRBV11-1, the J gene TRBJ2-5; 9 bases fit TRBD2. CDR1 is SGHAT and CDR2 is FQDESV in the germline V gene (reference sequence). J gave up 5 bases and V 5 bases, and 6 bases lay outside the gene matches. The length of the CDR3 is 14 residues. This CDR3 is CASSPAGGLETQYF. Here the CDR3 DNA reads TGTGCCAGCAGCCCCGCGGGGGGGCTGGAGACCCAGTACTTC. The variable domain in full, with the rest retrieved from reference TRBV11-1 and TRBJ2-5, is EAEVAQSPRYKITEKSQAVAFWCDPISGHATLYWYRQILGQGPELLVQFQDESVVDDSQLPKDRFSAERLKGVDSTLKIQPAELGDSAMYLCASSPAGGLETQYFGPGTRLLVL.

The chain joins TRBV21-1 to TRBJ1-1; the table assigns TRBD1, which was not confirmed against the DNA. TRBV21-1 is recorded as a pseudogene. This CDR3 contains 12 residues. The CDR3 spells CAKTTGGPEAFF. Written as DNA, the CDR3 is TGTGCCAAAACGACAGGGGGCCCTGAAGCTTTCTTT.

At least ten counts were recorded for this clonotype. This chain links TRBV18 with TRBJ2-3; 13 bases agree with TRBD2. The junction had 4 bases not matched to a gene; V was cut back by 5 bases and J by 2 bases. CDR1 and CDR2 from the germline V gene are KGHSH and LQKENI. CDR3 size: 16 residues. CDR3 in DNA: TGTGCCAGCTCATTGGGACTAGCGGGGCTCACAGATACGCAGTATTTT. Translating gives CASSLGLAGLTDTQYF.

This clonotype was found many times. The CDR3 bases are TGTGCCAGCAGTTTAACAACAGATACGCAGTATTTT. It is translated as CASSLTTDTQYF. This rearrangement joins TRBV28 to TRBJ2-3, with D hard to call. V dropped 2 bases and J dropped 3 bases, with 3 bases sitting between them. CDR1 MDHEN and CDR2 SYDVKM come from the germline V gene. CDR3 length: 12 residues.

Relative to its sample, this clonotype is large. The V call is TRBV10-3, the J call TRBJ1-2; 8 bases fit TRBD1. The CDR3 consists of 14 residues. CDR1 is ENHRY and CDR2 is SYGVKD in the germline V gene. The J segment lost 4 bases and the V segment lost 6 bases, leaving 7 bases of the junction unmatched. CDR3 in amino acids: CAIRDSDRGYGYTF. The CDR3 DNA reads TGTGCCATCAGAGATTCCGACAGGGGCTATGGCTACACCTTC.

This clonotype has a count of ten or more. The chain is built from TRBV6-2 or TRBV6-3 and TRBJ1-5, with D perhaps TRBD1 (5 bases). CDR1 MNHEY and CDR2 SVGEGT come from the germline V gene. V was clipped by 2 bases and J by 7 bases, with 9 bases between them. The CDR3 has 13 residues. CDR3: CASSYDGGQPQHF. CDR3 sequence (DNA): TGTGCCAGCAGTTACGACGGGGGGCAGCCCCAGCATTTT.

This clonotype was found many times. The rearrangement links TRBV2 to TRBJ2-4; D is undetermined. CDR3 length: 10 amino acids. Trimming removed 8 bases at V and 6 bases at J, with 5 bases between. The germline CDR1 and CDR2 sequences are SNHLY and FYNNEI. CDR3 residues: CASGGNIQYF. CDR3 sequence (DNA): TGTGCCAGCGGTGGAAACATTCAGTACTTC.

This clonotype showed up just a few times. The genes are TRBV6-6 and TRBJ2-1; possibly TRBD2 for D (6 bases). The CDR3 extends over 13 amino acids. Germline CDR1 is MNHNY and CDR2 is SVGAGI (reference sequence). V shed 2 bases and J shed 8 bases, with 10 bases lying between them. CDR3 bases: TGTGCCAGCAGTTACGGGACTTTGGATGAGCAGTTCTTC. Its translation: CASSYGTLDEQFF.

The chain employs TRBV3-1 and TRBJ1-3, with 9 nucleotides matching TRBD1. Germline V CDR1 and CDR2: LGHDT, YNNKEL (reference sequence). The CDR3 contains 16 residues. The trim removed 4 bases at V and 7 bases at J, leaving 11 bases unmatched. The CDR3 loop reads CASSPQGTGFANTIYF. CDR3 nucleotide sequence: TGTGCCAGCAGCCCCCAAGGGACAGGGTTCGCGAACACCATATATTTT.

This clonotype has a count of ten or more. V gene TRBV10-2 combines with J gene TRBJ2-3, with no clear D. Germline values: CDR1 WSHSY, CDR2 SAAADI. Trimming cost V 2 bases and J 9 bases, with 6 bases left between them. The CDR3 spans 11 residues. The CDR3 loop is CASSEGWTQYF. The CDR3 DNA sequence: TGCGCCAGCAGTGAGGGTTGGACGCAGTATTTT.

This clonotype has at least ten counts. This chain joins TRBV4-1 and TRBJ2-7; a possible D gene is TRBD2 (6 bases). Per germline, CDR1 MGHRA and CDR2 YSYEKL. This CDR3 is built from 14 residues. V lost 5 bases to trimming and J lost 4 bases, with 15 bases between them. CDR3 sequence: CASSVREVAYEQYF. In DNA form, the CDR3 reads TGCGCCAGCAGCGTCAGGGAGGTCGCATACGAGCAGTACTTC.

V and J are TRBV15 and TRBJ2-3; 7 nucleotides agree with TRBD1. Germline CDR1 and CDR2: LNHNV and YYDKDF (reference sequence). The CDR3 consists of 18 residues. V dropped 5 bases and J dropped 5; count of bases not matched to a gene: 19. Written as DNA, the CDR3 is TGTGCCACCAGCCTACCTAAAGGGGGCGCAGGTGGAGGAGATACGCAGTATTTT. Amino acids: CATSLPKGGAGGGDTQYF. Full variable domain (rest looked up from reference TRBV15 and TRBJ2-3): DAMVIQNPRYQVTQFGKPVTLSCSQTLNHNVMYWYQQKSSQAPKLLFHYYDKDFNNEADTPDNFQSRRPNTSFCFLDIRSPGLGDTAMYLCATSLPKGGAGGGDTQYFGPGTRLTVL.

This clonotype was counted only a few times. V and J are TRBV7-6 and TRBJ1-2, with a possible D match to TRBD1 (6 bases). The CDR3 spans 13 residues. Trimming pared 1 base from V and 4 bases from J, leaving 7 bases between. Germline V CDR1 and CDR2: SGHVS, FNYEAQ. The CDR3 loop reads CASSLEQGYGYTF. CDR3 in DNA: TGTGCCAGCAGCTTAGAACAGGGCTATGGCTACACCTTC.

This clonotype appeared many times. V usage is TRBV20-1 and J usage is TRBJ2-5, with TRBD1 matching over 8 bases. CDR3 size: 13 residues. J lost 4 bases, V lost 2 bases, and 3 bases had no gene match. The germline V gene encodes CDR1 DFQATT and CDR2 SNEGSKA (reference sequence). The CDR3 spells CSARRTGLETQYF. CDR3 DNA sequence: TGCAGTGCTAGACGGACAGGGCTAGAGACCCAGTACTTC.

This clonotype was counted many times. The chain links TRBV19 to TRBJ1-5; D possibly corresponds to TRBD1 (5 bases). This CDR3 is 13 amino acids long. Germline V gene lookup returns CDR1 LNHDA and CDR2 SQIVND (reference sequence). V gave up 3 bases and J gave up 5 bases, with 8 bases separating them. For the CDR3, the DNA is TGTGCCAGTAGTATGTGGGGGGATCAGCCCCAGCATTTT. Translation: CASSMWGDQPQHF.

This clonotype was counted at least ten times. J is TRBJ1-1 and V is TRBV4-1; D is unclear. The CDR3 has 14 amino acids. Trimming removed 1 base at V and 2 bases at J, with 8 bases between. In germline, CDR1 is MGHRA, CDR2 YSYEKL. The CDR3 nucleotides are TGCGCCAGCAGCCAAGGTTTGCGTAACACTGAAGCTTTCTTT. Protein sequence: CASSQGLRNTEAFF.

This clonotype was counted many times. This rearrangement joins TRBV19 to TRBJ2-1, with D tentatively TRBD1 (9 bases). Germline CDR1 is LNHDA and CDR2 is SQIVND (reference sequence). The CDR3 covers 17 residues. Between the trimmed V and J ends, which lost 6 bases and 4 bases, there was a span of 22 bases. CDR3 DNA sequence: TGTGCCAGTAGGAGCGGTAGCGGGACAGGGAAATACAATGAGCAGTTCTTC. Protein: CASRSGSGTGKYNEQFF. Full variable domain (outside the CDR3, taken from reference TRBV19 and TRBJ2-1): DGGITQSPKYLFRKEGQNVTLSCEQNLNHDAMYWYRQDPGQGLRLIYYSQIVNDFQKGDIAEGYSVSREKKESFPLTVTSAQKNPTAFYLCASRSGSGTGKYNEQFFGPGTRLTVL.

The CDR3 region is CASTRTSPTDTQYF. CDR3 bases: TGTGCCAGCACAAGGACAAGTCCCACAGATACGCAGTATTTT. V is TRBV12-3 or TRBV12-4 and J is TRBJ2-3; D perhaps matches TRBD1 (5 bases). V was pared by 7 bases and J by 2 bases, with 13 bases between. This CDR3 spans 14 amino acids.

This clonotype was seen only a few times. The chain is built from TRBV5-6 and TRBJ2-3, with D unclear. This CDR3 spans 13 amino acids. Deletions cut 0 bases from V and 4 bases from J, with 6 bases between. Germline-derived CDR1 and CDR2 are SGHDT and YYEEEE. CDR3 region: CASSLAFSDTQYF. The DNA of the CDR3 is TGTGCCAGCAGCTTGGCCTTTTCAGATACGCAGTATTTT.

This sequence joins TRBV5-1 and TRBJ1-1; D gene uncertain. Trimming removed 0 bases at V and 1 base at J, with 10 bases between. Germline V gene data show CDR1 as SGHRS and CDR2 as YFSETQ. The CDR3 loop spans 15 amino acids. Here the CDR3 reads CASSLGTGSNTEAFF. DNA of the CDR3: TGCGCCAGCAGCTTGGGTACGGGGTCGAACACTGAAGCTTTCTTT.

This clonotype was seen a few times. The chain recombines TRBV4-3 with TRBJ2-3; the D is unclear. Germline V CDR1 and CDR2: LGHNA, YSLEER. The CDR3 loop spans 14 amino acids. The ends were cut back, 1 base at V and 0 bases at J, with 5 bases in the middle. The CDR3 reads CASSQGGSTDTQYF. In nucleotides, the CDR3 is TGCGCCAGCAGCCAAGGGGGAAGCACAGATACGCAGTATTTT.

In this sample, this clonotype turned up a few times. The CDR3 sequence: CASSFRAVTQYF. The CDR3 coding sequence is TGTGCCAGCAGCTTCAGGGCAGTTACGCAGTATTTT. This chain connects TRBV12-3 or TRBV12-4 to TRBJ2-3; possible D gene TRBD1, 5 bases. The CDR3 extends over 12 amino acids. The V gene lost 6 bases and the J gene lost 8 bases, with 12 bases spanning the gap.

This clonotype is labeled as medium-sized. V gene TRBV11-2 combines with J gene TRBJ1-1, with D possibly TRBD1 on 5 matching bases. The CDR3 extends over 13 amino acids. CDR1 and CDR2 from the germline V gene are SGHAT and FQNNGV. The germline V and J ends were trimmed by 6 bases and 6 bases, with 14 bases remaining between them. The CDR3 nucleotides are TGTGCCAGCAGTCCGGGACCGCCGCCTGAAGCTTTCTTT. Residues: CASSPGPPPEAFF.

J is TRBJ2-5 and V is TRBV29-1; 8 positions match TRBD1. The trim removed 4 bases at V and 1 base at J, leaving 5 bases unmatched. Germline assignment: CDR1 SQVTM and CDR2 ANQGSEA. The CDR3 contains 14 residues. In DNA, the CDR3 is TGCAGCGTTGGGCCCGGGACAGGCCAAGAGACCCAGTACTTC. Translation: CSVGPGTGQETQYF.

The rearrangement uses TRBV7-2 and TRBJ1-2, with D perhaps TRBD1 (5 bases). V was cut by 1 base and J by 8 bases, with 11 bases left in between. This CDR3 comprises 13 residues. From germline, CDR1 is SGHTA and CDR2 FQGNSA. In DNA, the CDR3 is TGTGCCAGCAGCTTAGTTATTAAGGGGGGCTACACCTTC. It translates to CASSLVIKGGYTF.

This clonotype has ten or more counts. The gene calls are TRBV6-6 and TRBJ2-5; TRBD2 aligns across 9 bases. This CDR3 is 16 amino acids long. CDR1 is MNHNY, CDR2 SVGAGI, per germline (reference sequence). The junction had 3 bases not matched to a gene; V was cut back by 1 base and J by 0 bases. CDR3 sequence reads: CASSYLPSGDQETQYF. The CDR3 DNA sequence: TGTGCCAGCAGTTACTTGCCTAGCGGGGACCAAGAGACCCAGTACTTC.

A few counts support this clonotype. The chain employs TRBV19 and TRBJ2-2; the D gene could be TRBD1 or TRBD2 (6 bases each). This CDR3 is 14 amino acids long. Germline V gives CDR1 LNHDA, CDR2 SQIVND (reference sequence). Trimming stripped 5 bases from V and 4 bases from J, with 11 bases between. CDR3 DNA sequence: TGTGCCAGTAGTCTTACGGGGGCCACCGGGGAGCTGTTTTTT. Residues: CASSLTGATGELFF.

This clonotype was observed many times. DNA for the CDR3: TGCGCCAGCAGCCCTAGGACCAACACAGATACGCAGTATTTT. This translates into CASSPRTNTDTQYF. The J gene is TRBJ2-3, the V gene TRBV5-1, with D unresolved. In germline, CDR1 is SGHRS, CDR2 YFSETQ. The V end lost 4 bases, the J end lost 2 bases, and 11 bases lay between the germline ends. The CDR3 length is 14 residues.